Included here is one TCR beta chain sequence, with context. As yet, its antigen is unknown. The germline V gene encodes CDR1 SGHRS and CDR2 YFSETQ. The CDR3 contains 16 residues. Deletions cut 0 bases from V and 1 base from J, with 12 bases between. Assay: immunoSEQ multiplex PCR; the TCRdb copy retains only in-frame clones and omits some. The sample has tens of thousands of clones; roughly 85% are singletons. Documented time point: week 23, last vaccination. In the vaccine, a single dose held 300 ug of the mutant IDH1 20-mer peptide, along with topical imiquimod. This entry comes from a study of a mutant IDH1 vaccine in newly diagnosed glioma. Study-level background: Every participant had undergone radiotherapy, temozolomide, or both before, and most underwent both.

Overall study findings and caveats: Apparently, pseudoprogression bore no relation to changes among the top peripheral T cell clonotypes.

The chain recombines TRBV5-1 with TRBJ2-3, with a weak D call TRBD1 (6 bases). Sequencing was performed on PBMCs, taken from a glioma patient whose treatment included an IDH1 peptide vaccine. This clonotype was sampled from a man younger than 40 with glioma. Some clones in this sample may be carry-over from other donors' samples. The CDR3 loop reads CASSLVIRGGTDTQYF. The CDR3 nucleotides are TGCGCCAGCAGCTTGGTAATCAGGGGTGGCACAGATACGCAGTATTTT.